The T cell receptor (beta chain) described here comes from a study of shared clonotypes between healthy human individuals. Sequenced by immunoSEQ multiplex PCR; TCRdb stores in-frame clones only, minus some. The top ten clones hold about 1.7% of a sample with roughly 2,000,000 clones, 80% to 95% of them seen once. This clone was observed once. Only CD45RO-negative cells positively selected for CCR7 counted as naive CD8 cells, so terminally differentiated effector memory CD45RA+ cells were excluded. Germline CDR1 and CDR2: SGHVS and FNYEAQ. The CDR3 is made up of 14 amino acids. Trimming took 7 bases from V and 3 from J, leaving 15 bases between them.

This sequence was found in a man younger than 35 in good health. Some clones in this sample may be carry-over from other donors' samples. The chain combines TRBV7-6 with TRBJ1-1; no clear D. What was sequenced was naive CD8+ T cells from PBMCs. CDR3 DNA sequence: TGTGCCAGCAACTTCGGACCTTTTGACACTGAAGCTTTCTTT. Amino acid sequence: CASNFGPFDTEAFF. Based on the CDR3 plus reference TRBV7-6 and TRBJ1-1, the full variable domain is GAGVSQSPRYKVTKRGQDVALRCDPISGHVSLYWYRQALGQGPEFLTYFNYEAQQDKSGLPNDRFSAERPEGSISTLTIQRTEQRDSAMYRCASNFGPFDTEAFFGQGTRLTVV.